This T cell receptor (beta chain) was documented in a study of OX40 agonist ivuxolimab in advanced cancers. Sequenced by immunoSEQ multiplex PCR; TCRdb stores in-frame clones only, minus some. The sample has 30,000 to 35,000 clones, around 80% seen once. Germline values: CDR1 MNHEY, CDR2 SVGAGI. V shed 7 bases and J shed 4 bases, with 12 bases lying between them. This CDR3 spans 13 amino acids. Sequences were derived from CD4+ or CD8+ T cells sorted from blood, sampled in a trial of the OX40 agonist ivuxolimab. The V gene is TRBV6-5, the J gene TRBJ2-3, with D hard to call. This clonotype was obtained from an adult with an advanced solid tumor such as melanoma, head and neck, liver or kidney cancer. CDR3 loop: CASTQAPPDTQYF. The CDR3 DNA reads as TGTGCCAGCACCCAGGCCCCCCCAGATACGCAGTATTTT.